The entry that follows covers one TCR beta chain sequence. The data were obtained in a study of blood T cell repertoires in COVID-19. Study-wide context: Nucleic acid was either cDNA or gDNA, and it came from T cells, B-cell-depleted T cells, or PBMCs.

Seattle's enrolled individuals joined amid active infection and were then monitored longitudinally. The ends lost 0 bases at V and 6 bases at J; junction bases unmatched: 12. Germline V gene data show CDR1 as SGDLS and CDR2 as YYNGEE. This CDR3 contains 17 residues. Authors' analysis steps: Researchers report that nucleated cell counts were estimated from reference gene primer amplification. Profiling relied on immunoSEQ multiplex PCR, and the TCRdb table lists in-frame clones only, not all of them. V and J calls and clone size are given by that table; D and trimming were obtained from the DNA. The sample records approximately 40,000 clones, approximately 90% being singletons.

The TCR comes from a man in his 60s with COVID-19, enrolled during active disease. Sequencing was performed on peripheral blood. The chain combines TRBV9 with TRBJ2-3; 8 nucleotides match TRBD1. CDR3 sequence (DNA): TGTGCCAGCAGCGTAGCCCTAGGGACAGGAGGGGGGGATACGCAGTATTTT. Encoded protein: CASSVALGTGGGDTQYF.